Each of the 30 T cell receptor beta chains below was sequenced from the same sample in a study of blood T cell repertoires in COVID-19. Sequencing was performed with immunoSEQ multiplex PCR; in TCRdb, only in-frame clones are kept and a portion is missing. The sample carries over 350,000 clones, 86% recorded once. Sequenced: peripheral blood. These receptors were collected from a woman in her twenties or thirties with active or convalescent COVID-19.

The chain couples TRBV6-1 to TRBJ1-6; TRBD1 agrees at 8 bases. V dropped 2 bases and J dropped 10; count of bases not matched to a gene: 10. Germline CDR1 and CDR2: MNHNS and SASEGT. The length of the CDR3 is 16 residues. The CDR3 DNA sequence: TGTGCCAGCAGTGAAAACGTGGACAGGGTTTGGTCACCCCTCCACTTT. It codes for CASSENVDRVWSPLHF.

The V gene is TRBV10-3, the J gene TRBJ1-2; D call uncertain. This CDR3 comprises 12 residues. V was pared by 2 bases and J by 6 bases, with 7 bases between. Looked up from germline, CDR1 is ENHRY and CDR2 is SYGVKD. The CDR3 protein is CAISEGGNGYTF. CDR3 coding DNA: TGTGCCATCAGTGAGGGAGGGAATGGCTACACCTTC.

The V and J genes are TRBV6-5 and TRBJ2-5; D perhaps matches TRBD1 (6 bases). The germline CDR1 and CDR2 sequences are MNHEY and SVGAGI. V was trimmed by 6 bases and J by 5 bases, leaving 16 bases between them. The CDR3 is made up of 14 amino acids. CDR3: CASSELQGWETQYF. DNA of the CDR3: TGTGCCAGCAGCGAGCTACAGGGATGGGAGACCCAGTACTTC.

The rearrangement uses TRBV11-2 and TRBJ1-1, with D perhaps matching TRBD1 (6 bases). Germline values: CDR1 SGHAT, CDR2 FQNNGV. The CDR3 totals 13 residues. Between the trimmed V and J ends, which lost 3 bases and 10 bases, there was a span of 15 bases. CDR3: CASSFIPGHGAFF. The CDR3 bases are TGTGCCAGCAGCTTCATACCGGGACATGGAGCTTTCTTT.

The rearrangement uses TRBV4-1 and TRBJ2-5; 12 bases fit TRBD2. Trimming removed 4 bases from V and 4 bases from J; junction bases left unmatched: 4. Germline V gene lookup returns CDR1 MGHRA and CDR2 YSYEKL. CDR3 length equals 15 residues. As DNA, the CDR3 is TGCGCCAGCAGCCGCCCGACTAGCGGGGGAGAGACCCAGTACTTC. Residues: CASSRPTSGGETQYF.

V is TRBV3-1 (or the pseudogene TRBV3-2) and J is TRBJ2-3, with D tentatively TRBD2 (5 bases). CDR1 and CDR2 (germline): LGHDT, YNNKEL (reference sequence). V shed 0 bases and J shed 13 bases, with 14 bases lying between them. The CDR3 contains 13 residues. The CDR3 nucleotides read TGTGCCAGCAGCCAAGATTCCGGACTCAAAAAGTATTTT. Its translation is CASSQDSGLKKYF.

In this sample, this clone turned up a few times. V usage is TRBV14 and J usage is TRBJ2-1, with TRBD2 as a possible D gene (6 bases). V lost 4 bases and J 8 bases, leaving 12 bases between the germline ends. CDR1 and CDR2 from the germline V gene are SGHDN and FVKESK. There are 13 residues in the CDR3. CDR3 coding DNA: TGTGCCAGCAGCCCGACTAGTAGCTATGAGCAGTTCTTC. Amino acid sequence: CASSPTSSYEQFF.

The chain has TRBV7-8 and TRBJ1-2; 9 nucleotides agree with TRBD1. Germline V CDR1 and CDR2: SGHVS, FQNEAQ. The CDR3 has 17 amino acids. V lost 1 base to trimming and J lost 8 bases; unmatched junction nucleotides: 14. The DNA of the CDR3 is TGTGCCAGCAGCTTAGTTCGCCCCTTACAGGGGGCGCACGGCTACACCTTC. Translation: CASSLVRPLQGAHGYTF. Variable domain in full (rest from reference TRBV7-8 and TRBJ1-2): GAGVSQSPRYKVAKRGQDVALRCDPISGHVSLFWYQQALGQGPEFLTYFQNEAQLDKSGLPSDRFFAERPEGSVSTLKIQRTQQEDSAVYLCASSLVRPLQGAHGYTFGSGTRLTVV.

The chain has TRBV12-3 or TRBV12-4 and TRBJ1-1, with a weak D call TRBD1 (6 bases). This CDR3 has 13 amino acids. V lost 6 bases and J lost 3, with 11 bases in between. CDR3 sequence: CASRLRGDTEAFF. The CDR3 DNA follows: TGTGCCAGCAGACTCAGGGGTGACACTGAAGCTTTCTTT.

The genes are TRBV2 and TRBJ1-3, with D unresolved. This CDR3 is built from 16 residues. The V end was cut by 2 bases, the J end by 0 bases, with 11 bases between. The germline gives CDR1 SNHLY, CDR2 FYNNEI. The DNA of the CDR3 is TGTGCCAGCAGTGAACTTGAGAGAGGCTCTGGAAACACCATATATTTT. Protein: CASSELERGSGNTIYF.

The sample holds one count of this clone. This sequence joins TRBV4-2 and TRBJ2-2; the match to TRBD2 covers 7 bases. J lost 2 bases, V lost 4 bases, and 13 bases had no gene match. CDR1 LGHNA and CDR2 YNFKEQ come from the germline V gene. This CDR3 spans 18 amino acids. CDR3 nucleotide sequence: TGTGCCAGCAGCCTCCACGGCCTAGCGGAGACCAACACCGGGGAGCTGTTTTTT. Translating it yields CASSLHGLAETNTGELFF.

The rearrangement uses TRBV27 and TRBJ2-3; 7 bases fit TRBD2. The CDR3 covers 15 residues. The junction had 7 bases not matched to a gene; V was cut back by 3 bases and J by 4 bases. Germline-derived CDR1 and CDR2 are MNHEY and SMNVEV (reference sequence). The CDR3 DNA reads TGTGCCAGCAGTTTTTCCGGGAGGACCGCAGATACGCAGTATTTT. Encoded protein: CASSFSGRTADTQYF.

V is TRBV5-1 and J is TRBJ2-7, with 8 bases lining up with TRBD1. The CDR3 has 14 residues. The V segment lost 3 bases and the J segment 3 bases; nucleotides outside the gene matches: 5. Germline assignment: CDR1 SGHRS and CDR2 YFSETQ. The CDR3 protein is CASSSGTGDYEQYF. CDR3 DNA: TGCGCCAGCAGCTCCGGGACAGGAGACTACGAGCAGTACTTC.

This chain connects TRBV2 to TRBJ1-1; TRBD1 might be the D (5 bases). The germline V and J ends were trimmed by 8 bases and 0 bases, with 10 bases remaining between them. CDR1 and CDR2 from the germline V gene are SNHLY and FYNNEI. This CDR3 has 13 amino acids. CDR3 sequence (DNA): TGTGCCAGCCTAAGACAGATGAACACTGAAGCTTTCTTT. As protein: CASLRQMNTEAFF. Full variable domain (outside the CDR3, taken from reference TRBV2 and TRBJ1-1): EPEVTQTPSHQVTQMGQEVILRCVPISNHLYFYWYRQILGQKVEFLVSFYNNEISEKSEIFDDQFSVERPDGSNFTLKIRSTKLEDSAMYFCASLRQMNTEAFFGQGTRLTVV.

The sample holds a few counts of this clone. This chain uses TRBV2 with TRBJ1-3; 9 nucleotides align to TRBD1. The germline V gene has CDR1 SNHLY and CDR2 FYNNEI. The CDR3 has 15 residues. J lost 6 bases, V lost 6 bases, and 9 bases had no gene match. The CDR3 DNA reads TGTGCCAGCAGGAGGACAGGGGTACCCGAAAACACCATATATTTT. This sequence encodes CASRRTGVPENTIYF.

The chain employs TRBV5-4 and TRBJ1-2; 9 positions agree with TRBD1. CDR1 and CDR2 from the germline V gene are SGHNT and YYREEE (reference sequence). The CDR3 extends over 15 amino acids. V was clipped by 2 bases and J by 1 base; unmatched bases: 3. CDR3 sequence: CASSFGTGINYGYTF. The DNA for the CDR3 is TGTGCCAGCAGCTTCGGGACAGGGATTAACTATGGCTACACCTTC.

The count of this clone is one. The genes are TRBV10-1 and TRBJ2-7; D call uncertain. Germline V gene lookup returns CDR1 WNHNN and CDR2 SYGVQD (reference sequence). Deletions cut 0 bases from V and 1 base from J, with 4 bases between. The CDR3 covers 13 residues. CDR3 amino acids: CASSESTSYEQYF. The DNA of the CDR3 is TGCGCCAGCAGTGAGTCGACTTCCTACGAGCAGTACTTC.

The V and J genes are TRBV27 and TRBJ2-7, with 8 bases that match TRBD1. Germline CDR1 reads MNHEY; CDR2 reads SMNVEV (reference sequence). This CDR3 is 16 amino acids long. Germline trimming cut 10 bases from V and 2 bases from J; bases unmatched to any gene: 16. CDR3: CATQIYGTGIAYEQYF. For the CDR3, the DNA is TGTGCCACACAAATTTACGGGACAGGTATTGCCTACGAGCAGTACTTC.

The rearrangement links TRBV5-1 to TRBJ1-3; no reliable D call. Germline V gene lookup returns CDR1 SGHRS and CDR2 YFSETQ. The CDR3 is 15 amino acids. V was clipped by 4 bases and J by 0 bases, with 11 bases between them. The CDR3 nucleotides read TGCGCCAGCAGCAAGGAGTATTCCTCTGGAAACACCATATATTTT. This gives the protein CASSKEYSSGNTIYF.

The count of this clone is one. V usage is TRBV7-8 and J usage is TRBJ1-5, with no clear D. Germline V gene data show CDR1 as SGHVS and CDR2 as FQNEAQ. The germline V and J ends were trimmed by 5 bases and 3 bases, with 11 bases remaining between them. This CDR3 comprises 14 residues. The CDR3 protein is CASSAEISNQPQHF. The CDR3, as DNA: TGTGCCAGCAGCGCGGAGATTTCCAATCAGCCCCAGCATTTT.

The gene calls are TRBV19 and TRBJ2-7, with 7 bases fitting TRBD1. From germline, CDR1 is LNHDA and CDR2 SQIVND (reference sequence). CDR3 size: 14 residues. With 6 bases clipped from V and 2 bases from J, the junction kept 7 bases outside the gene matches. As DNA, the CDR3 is TGTGCCAGTAGACGCCGGGACAGCCCCTACGAGCAGTACTTC. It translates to CASRRRDSPYEQYF.

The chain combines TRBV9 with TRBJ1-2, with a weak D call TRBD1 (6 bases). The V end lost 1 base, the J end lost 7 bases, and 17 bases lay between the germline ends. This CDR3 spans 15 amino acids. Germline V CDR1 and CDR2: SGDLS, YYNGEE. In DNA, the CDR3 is TGTGCCAGCAGCGTAAGCCCAGGGACATCGAGTGGCTACACCTTC. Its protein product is CASSVSPGTSSGYTF.

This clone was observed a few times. In DNA form, the CDR3 reads TGTGCCATCAGTGATGGGACAGGGGGAACATTTGAAAAACTGTTTTTT. Amino acids: CAISDGTGGTFEKLFF. This sequence joins TRBV10-3 and TRBJ1-4; TRBD1 matches at 11 bases. Germline V gene lookup returns CDR1 ENHRY and CDR2 SYGVKD. V lost 3 bases, J lost 7 bases, and 7 bases stayed unmatched. The CDR3 is made up of 16 amino acids.

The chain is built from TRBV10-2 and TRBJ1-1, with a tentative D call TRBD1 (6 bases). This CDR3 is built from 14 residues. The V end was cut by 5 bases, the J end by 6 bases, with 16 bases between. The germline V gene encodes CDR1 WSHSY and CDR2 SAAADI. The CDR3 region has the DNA TGCGCCAGCAGTACAGGGATTTTTCCCCCTGAAGCTTTCTTT. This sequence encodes CASSTGIFPPEAFF.

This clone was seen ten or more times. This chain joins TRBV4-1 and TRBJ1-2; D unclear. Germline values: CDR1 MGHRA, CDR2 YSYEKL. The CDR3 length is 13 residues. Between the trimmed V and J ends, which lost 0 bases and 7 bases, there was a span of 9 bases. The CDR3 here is CASSQEEISGYTF. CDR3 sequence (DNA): TGCGCCAGCAGCCAAGAGGAGATTAGTGGCTACACCTTC.

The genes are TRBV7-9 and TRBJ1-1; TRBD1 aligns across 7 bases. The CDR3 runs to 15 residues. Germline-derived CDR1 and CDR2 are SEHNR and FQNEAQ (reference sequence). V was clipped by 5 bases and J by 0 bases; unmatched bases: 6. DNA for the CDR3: TGTGCCAGCAGCGAGTGGACAGGAATGAACACTGAAGCTTTCTTT. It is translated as CASSEWTGMNTEAFF.

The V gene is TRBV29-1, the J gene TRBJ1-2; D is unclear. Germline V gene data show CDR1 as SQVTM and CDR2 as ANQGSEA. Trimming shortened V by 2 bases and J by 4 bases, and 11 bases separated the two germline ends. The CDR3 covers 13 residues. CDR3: CSVEFSSPYGYTF. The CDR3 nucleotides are TGCAGCGTTGAATTTAGTTCTCCCTATGGCTACACCTTC.

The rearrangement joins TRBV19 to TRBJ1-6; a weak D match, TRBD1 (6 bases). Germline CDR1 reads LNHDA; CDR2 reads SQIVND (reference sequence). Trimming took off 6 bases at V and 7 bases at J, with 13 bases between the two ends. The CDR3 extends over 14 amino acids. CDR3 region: CASRPQGGNSPLHF. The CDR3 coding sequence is TGTGCCAGTAGGCCACAGGGCGGCAATTCACCCCTCCACTTT.

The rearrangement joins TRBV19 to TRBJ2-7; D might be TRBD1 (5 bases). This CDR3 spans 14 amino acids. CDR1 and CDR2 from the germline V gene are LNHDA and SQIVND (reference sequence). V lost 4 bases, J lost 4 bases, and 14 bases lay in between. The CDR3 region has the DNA TGTGCCAGTAGTAGTGGGGCCCTTCCTTACGAGCAGTACTTC. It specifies CASSSGALPYEQYF.

CDR3 protein: CASSLGGGRAYNEQFF. Written as DNA, the CDR3 is TGTGCCAGCAGCTTAGGTGGCGGGAGGGCCTACAATGAGCAGTTCTTC. This chain uses TRBV11-2 with TRBJ2-1, with TRBD2 matching 9 bases. The CDR3 has 16 residues. Germline assignment: CDR1 SGHAT and CDR2 FQNNGV. V was clipped by 1 base and J by 2 bases; unmatched bases: 3.